The 19 T cell receptor beta chains presented below share a single source sample, sequenced in a study of identical twins. TCRdb analysed the 5' RACE reads with MiXCR anew, one entry per CDR3 protein. This sample yields hundreds of thousands of distinct CDR3 sequences, of which around 12% are seen a single time; roughly 7% belongs to the top ten. The same specimen was also included in a second study, on yellow fever vaccine responses in identical twins.

Sequencing input: CD8+ T cells sorted from blood. The source is a young woman in good health.

The J gene is TRBJ2-1, the V gene TRBV12-5; D is perhaps TRBD2 (6 bases). V shed 6 bases and J shed 2 bases, with 17 bases lying between them. This CDR3 has 16 residues. The germline V gene encodes CDR1 LGHNT and CDR2 FRNRAP. The CDR3 reads CASGERGGMTYNEQFF. CDR3 sequence (DNA): TGTGCTAGTGGGGAACGTGGCGGGATGACCTACAATGAGCAGTTCTTC.

This clonotype showed up many times. The chain joins TRBV5-6 to TRBJ2-1; D unresolved. Germline V gives CDR1 SGHDT, CDR2 YYEEEE. Trimming took 4 bases from V and 5 from J, leaving 19 bases between them. This CDR3 is built from 16 residues. This chain's CDR3 is CASSTNPIDIHNEQFF. CDR3 bases: TGTGCCAGCAGCACCAACCCAATAGATATCCACAATGAGCAGTTCTTC. The full variable domain, in which reference TRBV5-6 and TRBJ2-1 provide the parts outside the CDR3, is DAGVTQSPTHLIKTRGQQVTLRCSPKSGHDTVSWYQQALGQGPQFIFQYYEEEERQRGNFPDRFSGHQFPNYSSELNVNALLLGDSALYLCASSTNPIDIHNEQFFGPGTRLTVL.

The V gene is TRBV25-1, the J gene TRBJ1-2; D call uncertain. This CDR3 contains 13 residues. Per germline, CDR1 MGHDK and CDR2 SYGVNS. Trimming removed 0 bases at V and 6 bases at J, with 8 bases between. Written as DNA, the CDR3 is TGTGCCAGCAGTGAATACGGACGCGATGGCTACACCTTC. Translation gives CASSEYGRDGYTF.

V is TRBV7-2 and J is TRBJ2-4; D is unclear. Germline V gene sequence: CDR1 SGHTA, CDR2 FQGNSA. The CDR3 spans 16 residues. V lost 4 bases, J lost 0 bases, and 13 bases lay in between. Written as DNA, the CDR3 is TGTGCCAGCAGCTCTCGGACGGAAGTAGCCAAAAACATTCAGTACTTC. Translating it yields CASSSRTEVAKNIQYF.

The chain has TRBV6-5 and TRBJ2-4; TRBD1 aligns across 7 bases. Germline trimming cut 4 bases from V and 8 bases from J; bases unmatched to any gene: 8. The CDR3 runs 14 residues. Germline values: CDR1 MNHEY, CDR2 SVGAGI. This chain's CDR3 is CASSFGQVGDIQYF. In nucleotides, the CDR3 is TGTGCCAGCAGTTTCGGACAGGTGGGGGACATTCAGTACTTC.

This clonotype appeared many times. The DNA of the CDR3 is TGTGCCAGCAGCCCTCCGGCCGGAAACGGCATTCAGTACTTC. Amino acids: CASSPPAGNGIQYF. The rearrangement joins TRBV7-9 to TRBJ2-4; no definite D call. Germline V gene sequence: CDR1 SEHNR, CDR2 FQNEAQ (reference sequence). The CDR3 loop spans 14 amino acids. V lost 5 bases to trimming and J lost 9 bases, with 17 bases between them.

This CDR3 reads CASSSTSAVSYEQYF. The CDR3 DNA is TGTGCCAGCAGTTCCACTAGCGCGGTCTCCTACGAGCAGTACTTC. V and J are TRBV28 and TRBJ2-7; 7 bases fit TRBD2. This CDR3 region has 15 residues. Germline V gene data show CDR1 as MDHEN and CDR2 as SYDVKM. The trim removed 4 bases at V and 0 bases at J, leaving 6 bases unmatched.

The rearrangement joins TRBV20-1 to TRBJ2-3, with 10 bases lining up with TRBD2. Germline CDR1 DFQATT, CDR2 SNEGSKA (reference sequence). The CDR3 is made up of 15 amino acids. Trimming removed 1 base from V and 2 bases from J; junction bases left unmatched: 3. In DNA, the CDR3 is TGCAGTGCTAGAGCCCTAGCGGGGGACACAGATACGCAGTATTTT. This sequence encodes CSARALAGDTDTQYF.

This chain connects TRBV28 to TRBJ1-1; possible D gene TRBD1, 5 bases. Between the trimmed V and J ends, which lost 6 bases and 4 bases, there was a span of 15 bases. Germline V gene data show CDR1 as MDHEN and CDR2 as SYDVKM. This CDR3 has 14 amino acids. This chain's CDR3 is CASRIQGRGTEAFF. The CDR3 region has the DNA TGTGCCAGCAGAATTCAGGGAAGGGGCACTGAAGCTTTCTTT.

The chain has TRBV18 and TRBJ1-1; TRBD1 agrees at 7 bases. The CDR3 contains 15 residues. CDR1 and CDR2 (germline): KGHSH, LQKENI. J gave up 4 bases and V 4 bases, and 9 bases lay outside the gene matches. The CDR3 coding sequence is TGTGCCAGCTCACTTGCCGGGACAGTGAGCACTGAAGCTTTCTTT. Encoded protein: CASSLAGTVSTEAFF.

This clonotype came up a few times. The chain recombines TRBV28 with TRBJ2-7; D gene ambiguous. V gave up 3 bases and J gave up 3 bases, with 9 bases separating them. The CDR3 runs 13 residues. CDR1 is MDHEN and CDR2 is SYDVKM in the germline V gene. This CDR3 reads CASSFPGDYEQYV. The CDR3 DNA is TGTGCCAGCAGTTTCCCAGGAGACTACGAGCAGTACGTC.

The chain has TRBV24-1 and TRBJ2-1; 10 bases align to TRBD1. The CDR3 runs to 17 residues. V shed 2 bases and J 3 bases; nucleotides not matched to a gene: 6. In germline, CDR1 is KGHDR, CDR2 SFDVKD. This chain's CDR3 is CATSDSTGGEVYNEQFF. CDR3 nucleotide sequence: TGTGCCACCAGTGATTCGACAGGGGGCGAAGTCTACAATGAGCAGTTCTTC.

This clonotype was detected ten times or more. The chain is built from TRBV20-1 and TRBJ2-3, with D hard to call. Trimming removed 2 bases at V and 3 bases at J, with 3 bases between. CDR3 length equals 11 residues. Germline CDR1 and CDR2: DFQATT and SNEGSKA (reference sequence). The CDR3 nucleotides are TGCAGTGCTAGATCGACAGATACGCAGTATTTT. It codes for CSARSTDTQYF.

This clonotype occurred many times. The V and J genes are TRBV12-3 or TRBV12-4 and TRBJ1-5; TRBD1 is a possible D gene (5 bases). The V gene lost 5 bases and the J gene lost 4 bases, with 12 bases spanning the gap. The CDR3 contains 14 residues. The CDR3 nucleotides read TGTGCCAGCAGTCCCGGGACTGAGAATCAGCCCCAGCATTTT. Protein: CASSPGTENQPQHF.

This clonotype was found many times. The chain combines TRBV7-8 with TRBJ2-1; 13 bases are shared with TRBD2. From germline, CDR1 is SGHVS and CDR2 FQNEAQ. The CDR3 is made up of 15 amino acids. The J segment lost 4 bases and the V segment lost 5 bases, leaving 2 bases of the junction unmatched. In DNA form, the CDR3 reads TGTGCCAGCAGCGCGGGACTAGCGGGGTACAATGAGCAGTTCTTC. This gives the protein CASSAGLAGYNEQFF.

This clonotype was observed a few times. The genes are TRBV7-9 and TRBJ2-7, with D perhaps given as TRBD1 or TRBD2 (7 bases each). The germline V and J ends were trimmed by 5 bases and 5 bases, with 16 bases remaining between them. Germline CDR1 is SEHNR and CDR2 is FQNEAQ (reference sequence). CDR3 length equals 14 residues. CDR3 in DNA: TGTGCCAGCAGCCCAGGGGGGGGAATCGACGAGCAGTACTTC. It yields the protein CASSPGGGIDEQYF. Using reference TRBV7-9 and TRBJ2-7 for the parts outside the CDR3, the full variable domain is DTGVSQNPRHKITKRGQNVTFRCDPISEHNRLYWYRQTLGQGPEFLTYFQNEAQLEKSRLLSDRFSAERPKGSFSTLEIQRTEQGDSAMYLCASSPGGGIDEQYFGPGTRLTVT.

In DNA, the CDR3 is TGTGCCACCTATATCCGGGACACGAGAAACTATGGCTACACCTTC. Its translation: CATYIRDTRNYGYTF. This chain uses TRBV6-2 or TRBV6-3 with TRBJ1-2, with D perhaps matching TRBD1 (6 bases). The CDR3 has 15 amino acids. V was cut by 10 bases and J by 2 bases, with 20 bases left in between. Germline V CDR1 and CDR2: MNHEY, SVGEGT.

This clonotype was detected a few times. The chain carries TRBV7-9 and TRBJ2-7; 9 bases agree with TRBD1. V lost 5 bases to trimming and J lost 6 bases; unmatched junction nucleotides: 2. The CDR3 runs 12 residues. The germline V gene has CDR1 SEHNR and CDR2 FQNEAQ (reference sequence). The CDR3 nucleotides are TGTGCCAGCAGCAAGACAGGGGGCGAGCAGTACGTC. Translating gives CASSKTGGEQYV.

This clonotype appeared a few times. V usage is TRBV29-1 and J usage is TRBJ2-7, with D tentatively TRBD2 (7 bases). Trimming removed 2 bases at V and 1 base at J, with 15 bases between. The CDR3 totals 15 residues. Germline loops: CDR1 SQVTM, CDR2 ANQGSEA. In nucleotides, the CDR3 is TGCAGCGTTGAACCCAGAGAGGGGGGGTCCTACGAGCAGTACTTC. Its translation: CSVEPREGGSYEQYF.